This T cell receptor beta chain is drawn from a study of OX40 agonist ivuxolimab in advanced cancers. For the study at large: Patients were roughly 83% male with ages roughly 20 to 80, mean approximately 55. Findings and limits, study-wide: Still undetermined is the antigen specificity of the expanded peripheral T cells. Expanded clones were, on average, more numerous in CD8+ T cells than in CD4+.

Samples were taken at baseline and on day 1 of cycles 4 and 7. Details on this clone: Its antigen is not known.

Germline loops: CDR1 PRHDT, CDR2 FYEKMQ (reference sequence). The CDR3 has 14 residues. V lost 5 bases, J lost 0 bases, and 11 bases lay in between. The data were produced by immunoSEQ multiplex PCR, yet TCRdb's version contains in-frame clones alone and is incomplete. In the table there are 49,000 or so clones, about 89% of which are singletons. The sequence was obtained from an adult with an advanced solid tumor such as melanoma, head and neck, liver or kidney cancer. The V and J genes are TRBV13 and TRBJ2-7; D remains ambiguous. The sequences come from CD4+ or CD8+ T cells sorted from blood, collected in a trial of the OX40 agonist ivuxolimab. The chain's CDR3 is CASSRTESSYEQYF. The DNA for the CDR3 is TGTGCCAGCAGCCGGACGGAGAGCTCCTACGAGCAGTACTTC.